The 25 T cell receptor beta chains reported below all come from one sample, sequenced in a study of shared clonotypes between healthy human individuals. The data were produced by immunoSEQ multiplex PCR, yet TCRdb's version contains in-frame clones alone and is incomplete. The top ten clones hold 12% of a sample with 450,000 to 600,000 clones, roughly 85% of them seen once. Sequencing was done on a sample of PBMCs. Receptor source: a woman in her forties in good health. Some clones in this sample may be carry-over from other donors' samples.

On this clone itself: The sample contains more than one DNA sequence encoding this CDR3. The chain recombines TRBV6-1 with TRBJ1-1, with D possibly matching TRBD1 (5 bases). Trimming left V 4 bases short and J 5 bases short, with 11 bases between. The CDR3 has 13 amino acids. Germline-derived CDR1 and CDR2 are MNHNS and SASEGT. CDR3 sequence: CASSGRGDTEAFF. Here the CDR3 DNA reads TGTGCCAGCAGTGGTAGAGGGGATACTGAAGCTTTCTTT.

This rearrangement joins TRBV27 to TRBJ1-2; TRBD1 aligns across 7 bases. CDR3 size: 14 residues. With 3 bases clipped from V and 5 bases from J, the junction kept 6 bases outside the gene matches. In germline, CDR1 is MNHEY, CDR2 SMNVEV (reference sequence). Here the CDR3 reads CASSFGEGAYGYTF. The CDR3 DNA sequence: TGTGCCAGCAGTTTCGGTGAGGGGGCATATGGCTACACCTTC.

The chain uses TRBV27 and TRBJ1-5; no definite D call. In germline, CDR1 is MNHEY, CDR2 SMNVEV (reference sequence). The CDR3 spans 13 residues. Trimming removed 7 bases from V and 4 bases from J, with 11 bases in between. As DNA, the CDR3 is TGTGCCAGCACGGAAGGGTTAAATCAGCCCCAGCATTTT. Its protein is CASTEGLNQPQHF.

The chain uses TRBV30 and TRBJ2-3, with 8 bases lining up with TRBD2. CDR1 GTSNPN and CDR2 SVGIG come from the germline V gene (reference sequence). V was clipped by 1 base and J by 4 bases; unmatched bases: 7. This CDR3 spans 15 amino acids. The CDR3 coding sequence is TGTGCCTGGAGTGGGGGCGGGAGGATCTCAGATACGCAGTATTTT. Protein: CAWSGGGRISDTQYF. Together with reference TRBV30 and TRBJ2-3, the CDR3 gives the full variable domain: SQTIHQWPATLVQPVGSPLSLECTVEGTSNPNLYWYRQAAGRGLQLLFYSVGIGQISSEVPQNLSASRPQDRQFILSSKKLLLSDSGFYLCAWSGGGRISDTQYFGPGTRLTVL.

This chain uses TRBV29-1 with TRBJ2-3; no clear D. Germline loops: CDR1 SQVTM, CDR2 ANQGSEA. The CDR3 has 11 amino acids. Trimming pared 6 bases from V and 8 bases from J, leaving 12 bases between. The CDR3: CSVGDLGTQYF. The CDR3 DNA is TGCAGCGTCGGCGATCTGGGTACGCAGTATTTT.

V and J are TRBV29-1 and TRBJ2-4, with TRBD2 matching over 11 bases. Germline CDR1 reads SQVTM; CDR2 reads ANQGSEA. Trimming took 7 bases from V and 2 from J; bases not matched to a gene: 4. CDR3 length equals 14 residues. DNA of the CDR3: TGCAGCGCTGGACTAGCGGGTTCCAAAAACATTCAGTACTTC. Translated, it gives CSAGLAGSKNIQYF.

The chain couples TRBV6-5 to TRBJ2-7; TRBD2 agrees at 8 bases. Germline V gene lookup returns CDR1 MNHEY and CDR2 SVGAGI. This CDR3 comprises 15 residues. V shed 4 bases and J 4 bases; nucleotides not matched to a gene: 9. CDR3 DNA: TGTGCCAGCAGTTCCCGGGGGGGCAACTGGTACGAGCAGTACTTC. Translating it yields CASSSRGGNWYEQYF.

The rearrangement joins TRBV28 to TRBJ1-2, with no clear D. This CDR3 spans 13 amino acids. Trimming stripped 1 base from V and 10 bases from J, with 13 bases between. Germline loops: CDR1 MDHEN, CDR2 SYDVKM. Here the CDR3 reads CASSLSSHLSYTF. DNA of the CDR3: TGTGCCAGCAGTTTATCCTCCCACCTGTCCTACACCTTC.

This rearrangement joins TRBV19 to TRBJ1-3, with D tentatively TRBD1 (5 bases). The CDR3 length is 14 residues. Germline CDR1 LNHDA, CDR2 SQIVND (reference sequence). Between the trimmed V and J ends, which lost 5 bases and 1 base, there was a span of 9 bases. CDR3 sequence reads: CASSLQVSGNTIYF. The CDR3 coding sequence is TGTGCCAGTAGTCTACAGGTTTCTGGAAACACCATATATTTT.

The V call is TRBV11-2, the J call TRBJ2-2; 7 bases line up with TRBD1. This CDR3 has 19 residues. CDR1 is SGHAT and CDR2 is FQNNGV in the germline V gene. V lost 1 base, J lost 1 base, and 12 bases stayed unmatched. The CDR3 sequence is CASSLVDRVVRLNTGELFF. DNA of the CDR3: TGTGCCAGCAGCTTAGTAGACAGGGTGGTTAGGTTGAACACCGGGGAGCTGTTTTTT.

The rearrangement uses TRBV27 and TRBJ2-1, with 9 bases that match TRBD2. This CDR3 comprises 16 residues. CDR1 MNHEY and CDR2 SMNVEV come from the germline V gene (reference sequence). J was trimmed by 3 bases and V by 0 bases; bases with no gene match: 3. CDR3: CASSLSSGGIYNEQFF. CDR3 in DNA: TGTGCCAGCAGTTTATCTAGCGGGGGCATCTACAATGAGCAGTTCTTC.

This chain links TRBV19 with TRBJ2-1; 10 nucleotides match TRBD1. This CDR3 has 17 amino acids. Germline V lookup: CDR1 LNHDA, CDR2 SQIVND (reference sequence). The J segment lost 2 bases and the V segment lost 4 bases, leaving 8 bases of the junction unmatched. CDR3 sequence (DNA): TGTGCCAGTAGTAGTTTCCGGACAGGGGGAACCTACAATGAGCAGTTCTTC. Translation gives CASSSFRTGGTYNEQFF.

The CDR3 spells CAISEGLGTGNTIYF. CDR3 nucleotide sequence: TGTGCCATCAGTGAGGGGCTGGGTACTGGAAACACCATATATTTT. The V call is TRBV10-3, the J call TRBJ1-3; no clear D. Trimming cost V 2 bases and J 2 bases, with 10 bases left between them. Germline CDR1 ENHRY, CDR2 SYGVKD. This CDR3 spans 15 amino acids.

This sequence joins TRBV9 and TRBJ2-5; maybe TRBD2 (6 bases). This CDR3 spans 16 amino acids. The germline V and J ends were trimmed by 0 bases and 3 bases, with 15 bases remaining between them. Germline loops: CDR1 SGDLS, CDR2 YYNGEE. CDR3 region: CASSVGLRASEETQYF. DNA of the CDR3: TGTGCCAGCAGCGTAGGCCTCCGGGCTAGCGAAGAGACCCAGTACTTC. Based on the CDR3 plus reference TRBV9 and TRBJ2-5, the full variable domain is DSGVTQTPKHLITATGQRVTLRCSPRSGDLSVYWYQQSLDQGLQFLIQYYNGEERAKGNILERFSAQQFPDLHSELNLSSLELGDSALYFCASSVGLRASEETQYFGPGTRLLVL.

This chain connects TRBV5-1 to TRBJ2-2; the match to TRBD2 covers 16 bases. Germline loops: CDR1 SGHRS, CDR2 YFSETQ. This CDR3 has 17 amino acids. After removal of 4 bases from V and 6 bases from J, the junction contained 6 bases not matched to a gene. CDR3 coding DNA: TGCGCCAGCAGCCCGGGACTAGCGGGAGGGCCGGCCGGGGAGCTGTTTTTT. Amino acid sequence: CASSPGLAGGPAGELFF. Drawing the rest from reference TRBV5-1 and TRBJ2-2, the complete variable domain is KAGVTQTPRYLIKTRGQQVTLSCSPISGHRSVSWYQQTPGQGLQFLFEYFSETQRNKGNFPGRFSGRQFSNSRSEMNVSTLELGDSALYLCASSPGLAGGPAGELFFGEGSRLTVL.

This clone was detected only a few times. Written as DNA, the CDR3 is TGTGCCAGTAGGGAACAGGTGACCTATGGCTACACCTTC. This sequence encodes CASREQVTYGYTF. The rearrangement joins TRBV19 to TRBJ1-2; possibly TRBD1 for D (5 bases). The CDR3 has 13 amino acids. CDR1 is LNHDA, CDR2 SQIVND, per germline (reference sequence). V lost 6 bases to trimming and J lost 4 bases, with 12 bases between them.

The chain employs TRBV7-8 and TRBJ2-6; possible D gene TRBD2, 5 bases. Germline V lookup: CDR1 SGHVS, CDR2 FQNEAQ. V was cut by 4 bases and J by 1 base, with 17 bases left in between. The CDR3 length is 18 residues. CDR3 bases: TGTGCCAGCAGCTCGTCCGCCGGGGTTCTTTCTGGGGCCAACGTCCTGACTTTC. This gives the protein CASSSSAGVLSGANVLTF.

The chain uses TRBV7-8 and TRBJ2-1; D call uncertain. The V and J ends lost 5 bases and 4 bases respectively, with 18 bases between them. The germline CDR1 and CDR2 sequences are SGHVS and FQNEAQ. The CDR3 has 16 amino acids. DNA for the CDR3: TGTGCCAGCAGCCCCCTCGTGGCGGTAGTATACAATGAGCAGTTCTTC. Translation: CASSPLVAVVYNEQFF.

The chain employs TRBV10-3 and TRBJ2-2; 14 nucleotides align to TRBD2. Trimming took 5 bases from V and 7 from J; bases not matched to a gene: 6. Germline values: CDR1 ENHRY, CDR2 SYGVKD. There are 16 residues in the CDR3. The CDR3 coding sequence is TGTGCCATCAGTTTTTCCGGGACTAGCGGGAGCGGGGAGCTGTTTTTT. This translates into CAISFSGTSGSGELFF.

The chain uses TRBV30 and TRBJ1-4; TRBD1 matches 7 bases. With V trimmed by 0 bases and J by 8 bases, 9 bases remained unmatched. Germline CDR1 reads GTSNPN; CDR2 reads SVGIG (reference sequence). This CDR3 contains 15 residues. The CDR3 loop is CAWSVNRGLSEKLFF. CDR3 nucleotide sequence: TGTGCCTGGAGTGTAAACAGGGGCCTTTCAGAAAAACTGTTTTTT.

The CDR3 DNA is TGCGCCAGCCGGACTAGCGGGAGAGATACGCAGTATTTT. Translated, it gives CASRTSGRDTQYF. The chain carries TRBV10-2 and TRBJ2-3, with TRBD2 matching 13 bases. The CDR3 totals 13 residues. CDR1 is WSHSY, CDR2 SAAADI, per germline. The V segment lost 8 bases and the J segment 5 bases; nucleotides outside the gene matches: 1.

This rearrangement joins TRBV18 to TRBJ1-2; TRBD1 agrees at 7 bases. The CDR3 is 16 amino acids. V shed 0 bases and J 8 bases; nucleotides not matched to a gene: 12. The germline gives CDR1 KGHSH, CDR2 LQKENI. CDR3: CASSPPGGGDRGGYTF. The CDR3 nucleotides are TGTGCCAGCTCACCACCGGGAGGGGGCGACCGTGGAGGCTACACCTTC.

The rearrangement uses TRBV19 and TRBJ1-5; 9 positions agree with TRBD1. The CDR3 length is 15 residues. Germline V CDR1 and CDR2: LNHDA, SQIVND (reference sequence). The J segment lost 7 bases and the V segment lost 4 bases, leaving 8 bases of the junction unmatched. The CDR3, as DNA: TGTGCCAGTAGTACGGGACAGGGTATAGACCAGCCCCAGCATTTT. Its protein product is CASSTGQGIDQPQHF. The whole variable domain, filled in from reference TRBV19 and TRBJ1-5, reads DGGITQSPKYLFRKEGQNVTLSCEQNLNHDAMYWYRQDPGQGLRLIYYSQIVNDFQKGDIAEGYSVSREKKESFPLTVTSAQKNPTAFYLCASSTGQGIDQPQHFGDGTRLSIL.

This chain uses TRBV6-5 with TRBJ1-1; D might be TRBD1 (5 bases). In germline, CDR1 is MNHEY, CDR2 SVGAGI. This CDR3 has 15 residues. The V end was cut by 0 bases, the J end by 5 bases, with 13 bases between. CDR3 nucleotides: TGTGCCAGCAGTTACTCGGGCAGGGCGAGGACTGAAGCTTTCTTT. Its protein product is CASSYSGRARTEAFF.

The rearrangement uses TRBV5-7 and TRBJ2-1; D gene unclear. TRBV5-7 carries the ORF label, with uncertain function. This CDR3 is built from 15 residues. V was shortened by 5 bases and J by 3 bases, with 15 bases between the two germline ends. CDR3 DNA sequence: TGTGCCAGCAGTTTCAATATATCTGGCTACAATGAGCAGTTCTTC. It specifies CASSFNISGYNEQFF.